What follows are 19 T cell receptor beta chains derived from one specimen sequenced in a study of blood T cell repertoires in COVID-19. TCRdb's copy holds only in-frame clones and misses some; the assay was immunoSEQ multiplex PCR. Of under 200,000 clones listed, over 75% are singletons. Sequenced material: PBMCs or T cells enriched from blood (not recorded which). The receptors originated from a man aged 45 to 65 who had recovered from COVID-19.

The chain combines TRBV7-9 with TRBJ1-2, with D unresolved. V was trimmed by 5 bases and J by 4 bases, leaving 11 bases between them. Germline V gene lookup returns CDR1 SEHNR and CDR2 FQNEAQ (reference sequence). CDR3 size: 13 residues. CDR3 loop: CASSELATYGYTF. The CDR3 DNA follows: TGTGCCAGCAGCGAACTCGCAACCTATGGCTACACCTTC.

The rearrangement links TRBV12-5 to TRBJ2-1, with D perhaps matching TRBD2 (5 bases). Deletions cut 6 bases from V and 0 bases from J, with 9 bases between. Germline CDR1 LGHNT, CDR2 FRNRAP. The CDR3 has 14 residues. CDR3 sequence: CASGPSNSYNEQFF. The CDR3 DNA reads TGTGCTAGTGGCCCTAGCAACTCCTACAATGAGCAGTTCTTC.

This chain joins TRBV27 and TRBJ2-7; 10 bases align to TRBD1. Germline loops: CDR1 MNHEY, CDR2 SMNVEV (reference sequence). The CDR3 consists of 15 residues. J gave up 3 bases and V 5 bases, and 7 bases lay outside the gene matches. CDR3 sequence reads: CASSLRTGGSYEQYF. CDR3 nucleotides: TGTGCCAGCAGTCTCCGGACAGGGGGAAGCTACGAGCAGTACTTC.

The rearrangement links TRBV15 to TRBJ1-4, with D unresolved. The CDR3 covers 17 residues. CDR1 LNHNV and CDR2 YYDKDF come from the germline V gene (reference sequence). Trimming took 0 bases from V and 3 from J, leaving 14 bases between them. The CDR3 spells CATSRDSRRAANEKLFF. The CDR3 nucleotides read TGTGCCACCAGCAGAGATAGCCGCCGTGCGGCTAATGAAAAACTGTTTTTT.

The chain links TRBV2 to TRBJ2-7, with D maybe TRBD2 (5 bases). The CDR3 has 13 amino acids. Germline CDR1 SNHLY, CDR2 FYNNEI. Trimming left V 5 bases short and J 4 bases short, with 12 bases between. The CDR3 spells CASSSRELYEQYF. The CDR3 DNA follows: TGTGCCAGCAGTAGTCGGGAATTATACGAGCAGTACTTC.

The rearrangement joins TRBV2 to TRBJ2-1, with D uncertain. This CDR3 contains 12 residues. The V gene lost 4 bases and the J gene lost 4 bases, with 5 bases spanning the gap. Germline CDR1 and CDR2: SNHLY and FYNNEI. CDR3 in DNA: TGTGCCAGCAGTGGTTTATACAATGAGCAGTTCTTC. This sequence encodes CASSGLYNEQFF.

This sequence joins TRBV5-8 and TRBJ1-2; TRBD1 is a possible D gene (6 bases). In germline, CDR1 is SGHTS, CDR2 YDEGEE. V dropped 1 base and J dropped 0 bases, with 10 bases sitting between them. This CDR3 spans 15 amino acids. CDR3 protein: CASSLRGGANYGYTF. The CDR3, as DNA: TGTGCCAGCAGCTTGAGGGGGGGTGCTAACTATGGCTACACCTTC.

The rearrangement joins TRBV5-1 to TRBJ2-3, with 7 positions matching TRBD1. The CDR3 sequence is 13 residues long. V lost 4 bases to trimming and J lost 3 bases; unmatched junction nucleotides: 2. Germline V gives CDR1 SGHRS, CDR2 YFSETQ. The CDR3: CASSDRVTDTQYF. CDR3 DNA sequence: TGCGCCAGCAGCGACAGGGTAACAGATACGCAGTATTTT.

The genes are TRBV3-1 (or the pseudogene TRBV3-2) and TRBJ1-6, with D hard to call. V gave up 1 base and J gave up 5 bases, with 9 bases separating them. The germline CDR1 and CDR2 sequences are LGHDT and YNNKEL (reference sequence). The CDR3 covers 15 residues. The CDR3: CASSQASQNNSPLHF. The DNA for the CDR3 is TGTGCCAGCAGCCAAGCTTCCCAGAATAATTCACCCCTCCACTTT.

V gene TRBV5-4 combines with J gene TRBJ1-4, with 7 bases fitting TRBD1. V shed 4 bases, J shed 3 bases, and the junction held 6 bases outside the gene matches. Germline CDR1 and CDR2: SGHNT and YYREEE (reference sequence). The CDR3 extends over 15 amino acids. The CDR3 reads CASSPGQVPNEKLFF. In DNA form, the CDR3 reads TGTGCCAGCAGCCCAGGACAGGTTCCTAATGAAAAACTGTTTTTT.

This clone was recorded once. V is TRBV10-3 and J is TRBJ2-6; 11 bases align to TRBD2. Trimming at V came to 0 bases and at J to 1 base, leaving 2 bases not matched to a gene. The germline V gene encodes CDR1 ENHRY and CDR2 SYGVKD. CDR3 length equals 18 residues. The CDR3 is CAISESVAGGSGANVLTF. The CDR3 DNA is TGTGCCATCAGTGAGTCAGTAGCGGGAGGGTCTGGGGCCAACGTCCTGACTTTC.

The chain has TRBV11-3 and TRBJ1-6; D gene unclear. V was shortened by 1 base and J by 5 bases, with 6 bases between the two germline ends. The CDR3 runs 14 residues. CDR1 and CDR2 from the germline V gene are SGHNT and YENEEA. The CDR3 bases are TGTGCCAGCAGCTTAGGAGGGAATAATTCACCCCTCCACTTT. Its protein is CASSLGGNNSPLHF.

The gene calls are TRBV7-3 and TRBJ2-2; the D is unclear. CDR1 SGHTA and CDR2 FQGTGA come from the germline V gene. The CDR3 is 15 residues long. The ends were cut back, 1 base at V and 6 bases at J, with 12 bases in the middle. CDR3 nucleotide sequence: TGTGCCAGCAGCTTAAACCCCATGATAGCCGGGGAGCTGTTTTTT. Its protein is CASSLNPMIAGELFF.

The chain combines TRBV6-5 with TRBJ1-2, with D possibly TRBD1 on 5 matching bases. Deletions cut 2 bases from V and 6 bases from J, with 16 bases between. Germline CDR1 reads MNHEY; CDR2 reads SVGAGI. This CDR3 contains 15 residues. CDR3 residues: CASSYLRTSGDGYTF. CDR3 DNA sequence: TGTGCCAGCAGTTACCTACGGACATCTGGTGATGGCTACACCTTC.

The V and J genes are TRBV5-1 and TRBJ2-3; 9 nucleotides align to TRBD2. V gave up 2 bases and J gave up 4 bases; unmatched junction bases: 5. The CDR3 has 15 amino acids. In germline, CDR1 is SGHRS, CDR2 YFSETQ. The CDR3 nucleotides read TGCGCCAGCAGCTTCGCGGGAGGGACCTCAGATACGCAGTATTTT. Its translation is CASSFAGGTSDTQYF.

The chain recombines TRBV3-1 (or the pseudogene TRBV3-2) with TRBJ2-6; 8 nucleotides line up with TRBD1. Germline V gene data show CDR1 as LGHDT and CDR2 as YNNKEL (reference sequence). The CDR3 length is 15 residues. V dropped 0 bases and J dropped 12; count of bases not matched to a gene: 7. CDR3 loop: CASSQDGDRGSVLTF. CDR3 nucleotides: TGTGCCAGCAGCCAAGATGGTGACAGGGGTTCCGTCCTGACTTTC.

The J gene is TRBJ1-1, the V gene TRBV5-1; 9 positions agree with TRBD1. The CDR3 is 17 residues long. After removal of 4 bases from V and 3 bases from J, the junction contained 13 bases not matched to a gene. CDR1 is SGHRS and CDR2 is YFSETQ in the germline V gene. This chain's CDR3 is CASSPLPGQGADTEAFF. For the CDR3, the DNA is TGCGCCAGCAGCCCCCTTCCGGGACAGGGAGCGGACACTGAAGCTTTCTTT.

The genes are TRBV7-8 and TRBJ1-4; D uncertain. The CDR3 is made up of 15 amino acids. Between the trimmed V and J ends, which lost 2 bases and 8 bases, there was a span of 15 bases. Germline assignment: CDR1 SGHVS and CDR2 FQNEAQ. CDR3 loop: CASSLWAGSREKLFF. The CDR3 region has the DNA TGTGCCAGCAGCTTATGGGCTGGCTCTCGCGAAAAACTGTTTTTT.

V gene TRBV3-1 (or the pseudogene TRBV3-2) combines with J gene TRBJ1-3; D is uncertain. V lost 8 bases and J 0 bases, leaving 17 bases between the germline ends. Germline V gives CDR1 LGHDT, CDR2 YNNKEL (reference sequence). The CDR3 totals 16 residues. CDR3 DNA: TGTGCCAGCGAATCAACGATGGGCCGCTCTGGAAACACCATATATTTT. This encodes CASESTMGRSGNTIYF.